This T cell receptor (beta chain) is drawn from a study of T-cell reconstitution after alpha-beta-depleted transplantation in children. General study points: Once a year had passed after transplant, T-cell counts and diversity came mostly from newly produced T cells. Reportedly, roughly two months post-transplant, alpha-beta T cells arose from several hundred expanded graft clones. In some patients, recipient T cells and intrathymic progenitors surviving conditioning explained high day-60 diversity.

TCRbeta library construction was performed incorporating unique molecular identifiers. TCRdb recomputed calls from the PCR reads with MiXCR, one row per CDR3 protein. The sample has fewer than 450,000 distinct CDR3 sequences, around 15% seen once. The CDR3 length is 19 residues. Germline assignment: CDR1 SGHAT and CDR2 FQNNGV. Trimming removed 1 base from V and 0 bases from J; junction bases left unmatched: 14. A note on this clonotype: Its target is not known.

This chain uses TRBV11-2 with TRBJ2-5, with 7 nucleotides matching TRBD1. The sequence came from a male patient aged 2-15 years who had a stem cell transplant for acute lymphoblastic leukemia, so the T cells may come from the graft donor. The sample was PBMCs, mostly from graft donor cells, taken 360 days after TCRalphabeta/CD19-depleted stem cell transplant. The CDR3 here is CASSLGPPGTAAYQETQYF. In DNA, the CDR3 is TGTGCCAGCAGCTTAGGACCCCCCGGGACAGCCGCATACCAAGAGACCCAGTACTTC. Based on the CDR3 plus reference TRBV11-2 and TRBJ2-5, the full variable domain is EAGVAQSPRYKIIEKRQSVAFWCNPISGHATLYWYQQILGQGPKLLIQFQNNGVVDDSQLPKDRFSAERLKGVDSTLKIQPAKLEDSAVYLCASSLGPPGTAAYQETQYFGPGTRLLVL.